This is a list of T cell receptor beta chains from one sample in a study of blood T cell repertoires in COVID-19. The assay was immunoSEQ multiplex PCR, and TCRdb's table has in-frame clones only and misses some. The sample yields over 300,000 clones, more than 75% seen once. Material: PBMCs or T cells enriched from blood (not recorded which). These receptor sequences come from a woman in her twenties or thirties with acute COVID-19. Both conserved end residues are part of each CDR3. A D gene is named only where the DNA matches it firmly.

j_call d_call v_call cdr3_aa
TRBJ1-5 TRBD1 TRBV27 CASSPRDRGHQPQHF
TRBJ2-1 - TRBV4-1 CASSQWQDNEQFF
TRBJ2-7 - TRBV11-2 CASSPRGYEQYF
TRBJ2-7 TRBD1 TRBV6-5 CASSIRDRGSYEQYF
TRBJ1-5 TRBD1 TRBV6-5 CASSYGQAGVRPQHF
TRBJ1-5 - TRBV12-3/TRBV12-4 CASSTPGVQPQHF
TRBJ2-7 TRBD1 TRBV3-1/TRBV3-2 CASSQAGTGSYEQYF
TRBJ1-1 - TRBV29-1 CSVRPGSTEAFF
TRBJ2-2 TRBD2 TRBV5-6 CASSRRGDTGELFF
TRBJ2-5 TRBD1 TRBV9 CASSDRGHETQYF
TRBJ2-1 TRBD2 TRBV9 CASSAISGGGYNEQFF
TRBJ2-2 TRBD1 TRBV2 CASTPGQSLGELFF
TRBJ2-2 TRBD2 TRBV4-1 CASSRASGVWELFF
TRBJ2-3 - TRBV28 CATGGGSTDTQYF
TRBJ2-5 TRBD1 TRBV6-5 CASSNSGGETQYF
TRBJ2-7 - TRBV5-1 CASSPPTTAYEQYF
TRBJ2-7 TRBD1 TRBV27 CASSFTGTGNYEQYF
TRBJ2-1 TRBD2 TRBV3-1/TRBV3-2 CASSHGRGSSYNEQFF
TRBJ1-1 - TRBV5-1 CASSYDGSNTEAFF
TRBJ1-2 - TRBV6-5 CASSPRQDSNYGYTF
TRBJ2-1 - TRBV7-9 CASSLVLKHEQFF
TRBJ1-1 TRBD1 TRBV2 CASRYTGGRGNTEAFF
TRBJ2-3 - TRBV7-6 CASSTQAGDTQYF
TRBJ1-2 - TRBV3-1/TRBV3-2 CASTQLGAGYTF
TRBJ2-7 TRBD1 TRBV18 CASSLGQKDIYEQYF
TRBJ2-1 TRBD2 TRBV18 CASSPTSGGANHNEQFF
TRBJ2-7 TRBD2 TRBV7-3 CASSPSTSGALEQYF
TRBJ1-2 TRBD1 TRBV6-5 CASSPRDRGSGYTF
TRBJ2-2 - TRBV5-1 CASSLAERGIIGELFF
TRBJ2-1 TRBD1 TRBV19 CASHRGARYNEQFF
TRBJ1-2 TRBD1 TRBV2 CASSLGQGLNYGYTF
TRBJ2-5 - TRBV7-3 CASSLTPSETQYF
TRBJ2-6 TRBD2 TRBV19 CASSSSTSGGARGANVLTF
TRBJ1-1 - TRBV10-3 CAIQPGQLNTEAFF
TRBJ2-2 TRBD2 TRBV7-8 CASSPPGLGKTGELFF
TRBJ2-1 TRBD2 TRBV9 CASSYSGTSYNEQFF
TRBJ2-5 TRBD2 TRBV7-2 CASSLAGLAGVGETQYF
TRBJ2-2 TRBD1 TRBV18 CASSLDRGLSGELFF
TRBJ1-4 - TRBV11-2 CASSLGRGTEKLFF
TRBJ2-6 TRBD1 TRBV13 CASSLWTGAISGANVLTF
TRBJ2-2 TRBD1 TRBV5-4 CASSSMDRDTGELFF
TRBJ2-1 TRBD2 TRBV7-2 CASSGSGLAGGNEQFF
TRBJ2-7 - TRBV14 CASSLRDNSYEQYF
TRBJ1-5 - TRBV19 CASSMDQGRGYSNQPQHF
TRBJ2-7 - TRBV9 CASSVGVGGSYEQYF